The entry below gives a single T cell receptor (beta chain) sequence along with its context. This sample was included in a study of blood T cell repertoires in COVID-19. CDR3 length: 16 residues. Germline assignment: CDR1 PRHDT and CDR2 FYEKMQ (reference sequence). J lost 6 bases, V lost 1 base, and 6 bases had no gene match. Measured with immunoSEQ multiplex PCR; TCRdb has only the in-frame clones, and not every one. The sample includes hundreds of thousands of clones, approximately 92% of them seen just once. Participants were aged about 18 to 90 years, lived in about two dozen US areas, and enrolled virtually.

The V call is TRBV13, the J call TRBJ1-5, with 10 bases that match TRBD1. The sequence was obtained from a man aged 25 to 40 who had recovered from COVID-19. The sequenced sample consisted of PBMCs or T cells enriched from blood (not recorded which). The CDR3 loop reads CASSLADRGLLQPQHF. CDR3 coding DNA: TGTGCCAGCAGCTTAGCAGACAGGGGGCTTCTTCAGCCCCAGCATTTT.